This T cell receptor (beta chain) was sequenced for a study of blood T cell repertoires in COVID-19 (TCRdb year 2020). In the study overall: Collaborator samples came from the United States, Italy and Spain and covered acute and convalescent phases of COVID-19. The sample metadata nearly always contained a de-identified subject ID, COVID-19 status, age in years and sex. A freely available public database, intended as a resource for researchers studying the immune response to SARS-CoV-2, is where the repertoires were released. Subjects who had been exposed to COVID-19, were actively infected with it, or had recovered from it provided the deeply sampled blood TCRbeta repertoires that made up the dataset. The material from the prospective study consisted of cDNA or gDNA derived from T cells, B-cell-depleted T cells, or PBMCs. Where HLA class I and class II types were available, the types were taken from metadata supplied by the sample provider, not from assay-based typing. Samples came from the ongoing ImmuneRACE study (first 160 participants) plus 1,254 subjects from 6 global collaborators.

TCRbeta CDR3 regions were amplified from genomic DNA by means of the immunoSEQ Assay, a bias-controlled multiplex PCR. The paper's processing steps were these. The number of nucleated cells in each sample was estimated from the amplification of reference gene primers within the assay. To quantify the absolute abundance of each unique TCRbeta CDR3 rearrangement, sequence reads were collapsed and filtered. For each sample, productive Simpson clonality was calculated by taking the square root of Simpson's diversity index across productive rearrangements. TCRdb took this table from immuneACCESS and kept in-frame rearrangements with V and J called. Such tables lack part of the clones; where checked against another copy, unresolved V genes explain under half of the gap, and the rest is unexplained. That table is the source of V, J and clone size, and D and trimming were worked out from the DNA. The sample table holds roughly 320,000 clones, of which approximately 84% were seen once. 3.5% to 4.5% of the sample rests with the top ten.

From the germline V gene (reference sequence), CDR1 is WNHNN and CDR2 is SYGVQD. Trimmed from V: 6 bases; trimmed from J: 3 bases; junction bases lacking a gene match: 8. Taken from cysteine to phenylalanine, the CDR3 has 15 residues. Only CDR3 DNA remains: 45 bases, in frame from the first base. A remark on this clone: Which antigen it targets is not known. No much larger clonotype is one base removed from it; base qualities were not supplied.

What the authors observed across the whole study: The amount of clinical and demographic metadata varied by source and participant and was provided uncurated.

Participants in the prospective study were aged roughly 18 to 89 years, lived in under 30 United States geographic areas, and enrolled through a virtual design. To assign participants to cohorts, the prospective study relied on clinical history that participants themselves reported in a screening survey and a study questionnaire. Recovered participants in ImmuneRACE Cohort 3 were defined by two consecutive negative NP/OP PCR tests, clearance by a healthcare professional, or resolution of symptoms. In the prospective study, mobile phlebotomists collected whole blood, serum and a nasopharyngeal or oropharyngeal swab from each participant. Over a roughly 2-month period, participants in the prospective study had the option of providing additional blood draws and questionnaires. Before DNA extraction, prospective study blood samples were shipped either frozen or at room temperature.

The origin of this receptor is a man in his thirties or forties who had recovered from COVID-19. The rearrangement combines TRBV10-1 with TRBJ2-3, with TRBD2 matching 8 junction bases. The sequenced material came from PBMCs or T cells enriched from blood (not recorded which). The DNA sequence reads TGCGCCAGCAGGAGCGGGAGTGGAGGGACAGATACGCAGTATTTT. Translated, it reads CASRSGSGGTDTQYF.